The present T cell receptor (beta chain) was sequenced within a study of CD8+ T cells in alopecia areata. Broader study findings: TCRs were shared less clearly across patients than in mice, possibly for HLA-related reasons. Clonality in lesional scalp, especially alopecia totalis/universalis, exceeded that of normal scalp. Scalp specimens additionally yield sequences from normal skin's resident alphabeta T cells.

About this clone itself: The antigen remains undetermined.

Following extraction, RNA underwent reverse transcription to cDNA, which served as the sequencing template. Clones were sequenced by immunoSEQ multiplex PCR, and TCRdb holds only the in-frame ones, with some missing. In the table there are 65,000 to 75,000 clones, more than 40% of which are singletons. Both peripheral blood and punch biopsies of lesional scalp skin were obtained from patients who had alopecia areata. Germline V gives CDR1 SGHTA, CDR2 FQGTGA. This CDR3 has 12 amino acids. The TCR sequence derives from a human donor with alopecia areata. The material sequenced was CD8+ T cells sorted from blood, taken at week 0. The rearrangement links TRBV7-3 to TRBJ2-7, with TRBD2 identical over 8 bases. The CDR3 sequence: CVLPGGSHEQYF. The CDR3 coding sequence is TGTGTGCTCCCGGGAGGGAGCCACGAGCAGTACTTC.